This T cell receptor beta chain was retrieved from a study of post-analysis software for immune sequencing data. Comment on this clonotype: Antigen: not known.

Every TCR beta cDNA library bore unique molecular identifiers. TCRdb processed the PCR reads anew with MiXCR; each CDR3 protein has one entry. The top ten hold around 10% of the sample, which has approximately 440,000 distinct CDR3 sequences, approximately 45% seen once. The germline V gene encodes CDR1 MDHEN and CDR2 SYDVKM. The V end lost 3 bases, the J end lost 9 bases, and 6 bases lay between the germline ends. The CDR3 loop spans 11 amino acids. Study observations and caveats: Samples made in the same batch grouped tightly together by F measure. Relative to controls, patients had about five TRBV segments at higher frequency, with TRBV5-6, TRBV5-1 and TRBV20-1 among these.

Sequenced input: blood. The clonotype comes from a girl aged 5-17 years with multiple sclerosis. V usage is TRBV28 and J usage is TRBJ2-1, with D perhaps matching TRBD2 (5 bases). The CDR3 nucleotides are TGTGCCAGCAGTTTCCGGGGTGAGCAGTTCTTC. Protein: CASSFRGEQFF.